The T cell receptor beta chain described here comes from a study of Ad26.COV2.S vaccination and SARS-CoV-2 variants. The wider study: Ad26.COV2.S given intramuscularly, once or twice 56 days apart.

V was cut by 0 bases and J by 6 bases, with 8 bases left in between. The CDR3 sequence is 13 residues long. Germline V gene sequence: CDR1 LGHNT, CDR2 FRNRAP. Treatment reported: 19 received Ad26.COV2.S at low or high dose, single or two shots; roughly five received placebo; per-sample allocation not given. It was on day 63 after the first vaccine or placebo injection that samples were taken. The table came from immunoSEQ multiplex PCR; TCRdb's copy has only in-frame clones and leaves some out. The data contain more than 350,000 clones, approximately 90% of them singletons. The V call is TRBV12-5, the J call TRBJ1-1; D is perhaps TRBD1 (5 bases). The sequence derives from a person between 18 and 65 years old who received the Ad26.COV2.S COVID-19 vaccine or a placebo. Material: peripheral blood, obtained in a trial of Ad26.COV2.S vaccine versus placebo. The CDR3 is CASGLVRAAEAFF. Here the CDR3 DNA reads TGTGCTAGTGGTTTGGTCAGGGCGGCTGAAGCTTTCTTT.